This T cell receptor beta chain was documented in a study of T-cell reconstitution after alpha-beta-depleted transplantation in children. General study points: As was reported, about two months after transplant, alpha-beta T cells came from several hundred expanded graft clones.

Trimming removed 2 bases from V and 4 bases from J, with 9 bases in between. The length of the CDR3 is 13 residues. Germline CDR1 and CDR2: KGHSH and LQKENI. This clonotype was seen repeatedly, ten times or more. Its antigen is as yet unknown. Unique molecular identifiers were used in preparing the TCRbeta library. MiXCR, applied by TCRdb to the PCR reads, yields one record per CDR3 protein. The sample records 480,000 or so distinct CDR3 sequences, 8% to 11% being singletons. The starting material was PBMCs, obtained before TCRalphabeta/CD19-depleted stem cell transplant. This chain joins TRBV18 and TRBJ2-7; D is unclear. This clonotype was sampled from a child under 10 years old with inherited bone marrow failure, due to receive a stem cell transplant. CDR3 DNA: TGTGCCAGCTCACCAATGTTAGGTTACGAGCAGTACTTC. Protein product: CASSPMLGYEQYF.